These 24 T cell receptor beta chains originate from one sample sequenced in a study of breast tumors, draining lymph nodes, adjacent tissues. TCRdb processed the multiplex PCR reads anew with MiXCR; each CDR3 protein has one entry. This table has approximately 37,000 distinct CDR3 sequences, roughly 36% appearing once. Material for sequencing was breast tumor tissue. The receptors derive from a female donor with breast cancer. Some clones in this sample may be carry-over from other donors' samples.

To note about this clonotype: Because it lacks the conserved phenylalanine or tryptophan at the end, this CDR3 is likely a read error. The chain is built from TRBV11-3 and TRBJ2-1, with TRBD2 matching 7 bases. The length of the CDR3 is 19 residues. Unmatched junction bases numbered 23, after V lost 3 bases and J lost 9 bases. CDR1 is SGHNT and CDR2 is YENEEA in the germline V gene. In DNA, the CDR3 is TGTGCCAGCAGCTTCTTACTGGCGGGGGACCACCCCTCGGGTAGTGAGCAGTTCGTC. This translates into CASSFLLAGDHPSGSEQFV.

This clonotype was detected only a few times. V is TRBV27 and J is TRBJ2-2; 10 nucleotides align to TRBD1. Trimming at V came to 6 bases and at J to 5 bases, leaving 3 bases not matched to a gene. This CDR3 has 14 residues. Germline V gene data show CDR1 as MNHEY and CDR2 as SMNVEV (reference sequence). CDR3 in amino acids: CASRRTGGTGELFF. As DNA, the CDR3 is TGTGCCAGCAGAAGGACAGGGGGGACCGGGGAGCTGTTTTTT.

In its sample, this clonotype was seen many times. The V call is TRBV10-3, the J call TRBJ2-7, with D perhaps matching TRBD1 or TRBD2 (5 bases each). This CDR3 comprises 15 residues. Germline CDR1 and CDR2: ENHRY and SYGVKD. Trimming stripped 6 bases from V and 0 bases from J, with 15 bases between. Written as DNA, the CDR3 is TGTGCCATCAGCGCAGGGACGGCCAGCTCCTACGAGCAGTACTTC. Translating it yields CAISAGTASSYEQYF.

V usage is TRBV7-3 and J usage is TRBJ2-6; no clear D gene. This CDR3 spans 15 amino acids. V lost 1 base and J 4 bases, leaving 8 bases between the germline ends. CDR1 and CDR2 from the germline V gene are SGHTA and FQGTGA. CDR3 sequence reads: CASSLMGGGANVLTF. The CDR3 DNA is TGTGCCAGCAGCTTAATGGGTGGGGGGGCCAACGTCCTGACTTTC.

The rearrangement joins TRBV20-1 to TRBJ2-3, with no clear D. CDR1 and CDR2 (germline): DFQATT, SNEGSKA (reference sequence). V lost 2 bases and J lost 4, with 7 bases in between. There are 12 residues in the CDR3. The CDR3 DNA follows: TGCAGTGCTAGACCCTCAGCAGATACGCAGTATTTT. Translation: CSARPSADTQYF.

This clonotype occurred many times. The chain is built from TRBV9 and TRBJ2-5; TRBD2 matches 11 bases. The trim removed 2 bases at V and 6 bases at J, leaving 6 bases unmatched. The V gene's germline CDR1 is SGDLS and CDR2 YYNGEE. The length of the CDR3 is 15 residues. CDR3 amino acids: CASSVGTSGPKTQYF. The CDR3, as DNA: TGTGCCAGCAGCGTGGGGACTAGCGGCCCGAAGACCCAGTACTTC.

This sequence joins TRBV4-3 and TRBJ1-2; maybe TRBD1 (5 bases). V lost 0 bases to trimming and J lost 7 bases, with 18 bases between them. The CDR3 covers 16 residues. Per the germline V gene, CDR1 is LGHNA and CDR2 is YSLEER. CDR3: CASSQDPTGLKGGYTF. The CDR3 bases are TGCGCCAGCAGCCAAGATCCGACGGGGCTAAAAGGTGGCTACACCTTC.

This clonotype occurred many times. This rearrangement joins TRBV20-1 to TRBJ1-5; 8 nucleotides line up with TRBD1. This CDR3 spans 15 amino acids. Germline CDR1 DFQATT, CDR2 SNEGSKA (reference sequence). With 6 bases clipped from V and 2 bases from J, the junction kept 9 bases outside the gene matches. CDR3 loop: CSATDRGEGNQPQHF. The CDR3 bases are TGCAGTGCCACCGACAGGGGTGAGGGCAATCAGCCCCAGCATTTT.

The CDR3 reads CASSVRLGVQYF. CDR3 in DNA: TGTGCCAGCAGTGTGAGACTAGGCGTGCAGTATTTT. The chain uses TRBV6-5 and TRBJ2-3, with D tentatively TRBD2 (6 bases). With 5 bases removed from V and 11 bases from J, the gap between germline ends came to 14 bases. Germline V gene data show CDR1 as MNHEY and CDR2 as SVGAGI. The CDR3 is 12 residues long.

This clonotype has a count of ten or more. The genes are TRBV10-2 and TRBJ2-5; 12 bases line up with TRBD2. CDR3 length equals 17 residues. Germline loops: CDR1 WSHSY, CDR2 SAAADI. The V segment lost 6 bases and the J segment 0 bases; nucleotides outside the gene matches: 8. CDR3 sequence: CASSARLAGANQETQYF. The CDR3 DNA reads as TGCGCCAGCAGCGCAAGACTAGCGGGAGCGAACCAAGAGACCCAGTACTTC.

In the case of this clonotype: A much larger clonotype is one base distant, so this may be a read error. The CDR3 protein is CASSNQEAQYF. The CDR3 nucleotides read TGTGCCAGTAGTAACCAAGAGGCCCAGTACTTC. V and J are TRBV19 and TRBJ2-5; D unclear. Germline values: CDR1 LNHDA, CDR2 SQIVND (reference sequence). The CDR3 loop spans 11 amino acids.

This clonotype was recorded only once. The genes are TRBV3-1 and TRBJ2-7; D is perhaps TRBD2 (5 bases). The V and J ends lost 2 bases and 3 bases respectively, with 14 bases between them. The CDR3 runs 15 residues. CDR1 and CDR2 (germline): LGHDT, YNNKEL (reference sequence). The CDR3 sequence: CASSQSPGINYEQYF. CDR3 coding DNA: TGTGCCAGCAGCCAATCTCCCGGGATTAACTACGAGCAGTACTTC.

In this sample, this clonotype turned up a few times. This rearrangement joins TRBV5-4 to TRBJ2-5, with TRBD2 matching 10 bases. Per germline, CDR1 SGHNT and CDR2 YYREEE (reference sequence). This CDR3 comprises 14 residues. J gave up 4 bases and V 3 bases, and 3 bases lay outside the gene matches. CDR3 sequence reads: CASSSSGSRETQYF. The CDR3 bases are TGTGCCAGCAGCTCTAGCGGGAGTCGAGAGACCCAGTACTTC.

This clonotype was detected ten times or more. The chain recombines TRBV19 with TRBJ2-2; 7 bases fit TRBD1. The CDR3 sequence is 15 residues long. V lost 7 bases to trimming and J lost 2 bases; unmatched junction nucleotides: 7. Germline lookup yields CDR1 LNHDA and CDR2 SQIVND (reference sequence). The CDR3 region has the DNA TGTGCCAGTATGAAGGGGGCGCTTAACACCGGGGAGCTGTTTTTT. It translates to CASMKGALNTGELFF.

For this clonotype: A read error may be the cause here, since a much bigger clone is one base away. The rearrangement links TRBV7-2 to TRBJ2-7; 11 bases fit TRBD1. CDR1 SGHTA and CDR2 FQGNSA come from the germline V gene. Trimming at V came to 0 bases and at J to 4 bases, leaving 5 bases not matched to a gene. This CDR3 region has 16 residues. The DNA of the CDR3 is TGTGCCAGCAGCTTAGCGCCGGGACAGGGGGTGTACGAGCAGTACTTC. It codes for CASSLAPGQGVYEQYF.

The rearrangement uses TRBV20-1 and TRBJ1-4; no definite D call. The CDR3 contains 15 residues. V was pared by 7 bases and J by 0 bases, with 15 bases between. The germline gives CDR1 DFQATT, CDR2 SNEGSKA (reference sequence). CDR3 region: CSVDKNDATNEKLFF. The CDR3 region has the DNA TGCAGTGTCGACAAAAATGATGCAACTAATGAAAAACTGTTTTTT.

This clonotype was counted many times. The J gene is TRBJ1-6, the V gene TRBV4-3; D gene ambiguous. Germline CDR1 and CDR2: LGHNA and YSLEER. Trimming removed 4 bases from V and 1 base from J, with 11 bases in between. The CDR3 totals 16 residues. The CDR3 is CASSLSAGSYNSPLHF. The CDR3, as DNA: TGCGCCAGCAGCCTAAGCGCGGGTTCCTATAATTCACCCCTCCACTTT.

Notes on this clonotype: A clone one base away is much larger, so this may be a read error. The conserved phenylalanine or tryptophan normally closing the CDR3 is absent here, so this likely arose from a read error. The rearrangement uses TRBV28 and TRBJ1-5; no reliable D call. With 3 bases removed from V and 0 bases from J, the gap between germline ends came to 12 bases. The CDR3 is 16 residues long. The germline CDR1 and CDR2 sequences are MDHEN and SYDVKM. The CDR3 region has the DNA TGTGCCAGCAGTTTGGCCCGACATTTTAGCAATCAGCCCCAGCATTCT. Encoded protein: CASSLARHFSNQPQHS.

J is TRBJ2-6 and V is TRBV11-2; D call uncertain. V shed 5 bases and J shed 0 bases, with 11 bases lying between them. The germline CDR1 and CDR2 sequences are SGHAT and FQNNGV. The CDR3 loop spans 16 amino acids. The CDR3 loop is CASSPPVNSGANVLTF. In DNA, the CDR3 is TGTGCCAGCAGCCCACCAGTAAACTCTGGGGCCAACGTCCTGACTTTC.

The chain joins TRBV18 to TRBJ2-5; D is possibly TRBD2 (6 bases). Germline assignment: CDR1 KGHSH and CDR2 LQKENI. CDR3 length equals 16 residues. The ends were cut back, 0 bases at V and 2 bases at J, with 13 bases in the middle. CDR3 nucleotides: TGTGCCAGCTCACCACCGATTAGCGGTATTCAAGAGACCCAGTACTTC. Translation: CASSPPISGIQETQYF. Based on the CDR3 plus reference TRBV18 and TRBJ2-5, the full variable domain is NAGVMQNPRHLVRRRGQEARLRCSPMKGHSHVYWYRQLPEEGLKFMVYLQKENIIDESGMPKERFSAEFPKEGPSILRIQQVVRGDSAAYFCASSPPISGIQETQYFGPGTRLLVL.

The chain has TRBV19 and TRBJ2-1, with 10 positions matching TRBD1. The V and J ends lost 6 bases and 4 bases, in that order; junction bases with no gene match: 6. This CDR3 has 15 amino acids. CDR1 is LNHDA, CDR2 SQIVND, per germline (reference sequence). The CDR3 coding sequence is TGTGCCAGTAGCACTGGACAGGGGGTTTACAATGAGCAGTTCTTC. Its translation: CASSTGQGVYNEQFF.

The chain is built from TRBV30 and TRBJ2-1; D not certain. Germline V gene data show CDR1 as GTSNPN and CDR2 as SVGIG (reference sequence). The CDR3 has 12 residues. V was shortened by 7 bases and J by 0 bases, with 7 bases between the two germline ends. CDR3 sequence (DNA): TGTGCCTACGGCAGCTCCTACAATGAGCAGTTCTTC. Translation: CAYGSSYNEQFF.

This clonotype was seen many times. This sequence joins TRBV12-5 and TRBJ2-1, with TRBD2 identical over 9 bases. V was pared by 3 bases and J by 9 bases, with 3 bases of the junction left unmatched. The CDR3 runs 13 residues. The germline V gene has CDR1 LGHNT and CDR2 FRNRAP. CDR3 sequence: CASGFGGRGEQFF. The CDR3 coding sequence is TGTGCTAGTGGTTTTGGCGGGAGGGGTGAGCAGTTCTTC. The complete variable domain, with remaining parts taken from reference TRBV12-5 and TRBJ2-1, reads DARVTQTPRHKVTEMGQEVTMRCQPILGHNTVFWYRQTMMQGLELLAYFRNRAPLDDSGMPKDRFSAEMPDATLATLKIQPSEPRDSAVYFCASGFGGRGEQFFGPGTRLTVL.

V usage is TRBV12-3 or TRBV12-4 and J usage is TRBJ2-7, with D uncertain. The CDR3 is made up of 12 amino acids. V lost 4 bases to trimming and J lost 3 bases, with 7 bases between them. This chain's CDR3 is CASSYVHYEQYF. The CDR3 nucleotides read TGTGCCAGCAGTTACGTACACTACGAGCAGTACTTC.